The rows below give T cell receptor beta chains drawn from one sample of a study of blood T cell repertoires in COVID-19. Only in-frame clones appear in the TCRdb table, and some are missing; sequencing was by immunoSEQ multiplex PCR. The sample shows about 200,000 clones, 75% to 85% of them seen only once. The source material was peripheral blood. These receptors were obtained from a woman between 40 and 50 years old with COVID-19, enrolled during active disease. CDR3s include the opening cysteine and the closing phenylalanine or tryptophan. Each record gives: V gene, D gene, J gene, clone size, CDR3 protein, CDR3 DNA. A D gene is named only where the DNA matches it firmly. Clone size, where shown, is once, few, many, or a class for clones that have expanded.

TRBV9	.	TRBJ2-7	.	CASSVEGTGRHEQYF	TGTGCCAGCAGCGTAGAGGGGACTGGGAGGCACGAGCAGTACTTC
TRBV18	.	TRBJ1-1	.	CASRFEGPEAFF	TGTGCCAGCCGCTTTGAGGGCCCTGAAGCTTTCTTT
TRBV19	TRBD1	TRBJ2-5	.	CASSTAQGETQYF	TGTGCCAGTAGTACGGCACAGGGGGAGACCCAGTACTTC
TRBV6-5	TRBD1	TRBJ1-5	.	CASSIGTGGNQPQHF	TGTGCCAGCAGCATCGGGACAGGGGGTAATCAGCCCCAGCATTTT
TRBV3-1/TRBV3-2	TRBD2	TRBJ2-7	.	CARPGLAGYEQYF	TGTGCCAGACCGGGACTAGCGGGTTACGAGCAGTACTTC
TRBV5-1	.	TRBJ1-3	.	CASSLLRDSGNTIYF	TGCGCCAGCAGCTTGTTGCGAGACTCTGGAAACACCATATATTTT
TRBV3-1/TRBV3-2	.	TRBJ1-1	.	CASSQASFPEAFF	TGTGCCAGCAGCCAAGCCTCTTTCCCTGAAGCTTTCTTT
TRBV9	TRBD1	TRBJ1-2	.	CASSVEGQFYGYTF	TGTGCCAGCAGCGTAGAGGGACAGTTCTATGGCTACACCTTC
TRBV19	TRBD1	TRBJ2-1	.	CASSITGTGGPIGYNEQFF	TGTGCCAGTAGTATCACCGGGACAGGGGGGCCGATAGGATACAATGAGCAGTTCTTC
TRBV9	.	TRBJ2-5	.	CASSGGDLLRETQYF	TGTGCCAGCAGCGGCGGGGACCTTCTCCGAGAGACCCAGTACTTC
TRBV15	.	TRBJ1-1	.	CATSRGGNTEAFF	TGTGCCACCAGCAGAGGAGGGAACACTGAAGCTTTCTTT
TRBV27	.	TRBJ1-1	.	CASSAGTLNTEAFF	TGTGCCAGCAGTGCCGGGACATTGAACACTGAAGCTTTCTTT
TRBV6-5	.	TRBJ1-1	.	CASSLLSGRDTEAFF	TGTGCCAGCAGCCTACTATCGGGGAGGGACACTGAAGCTTTCTTT
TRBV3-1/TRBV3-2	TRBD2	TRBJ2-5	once	CASSQDGGGAWGTQYF	TGTGCCAGCAGCCAAGATGGCGGGGGGGCTTGGGGGACCCAGTACTTC
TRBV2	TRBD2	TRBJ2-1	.	CASRGGTSAAYNEQFF	TGTGCCAGCAGGGGAGGGACTAGCGCAGCCTACAATGAGCAGTTCTTC
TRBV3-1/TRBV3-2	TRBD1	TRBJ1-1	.	CASSGQLINTEAFF	TGTGCCAGCTCGGGACAGTTAATTAACACTGAAGCTTTCTTT
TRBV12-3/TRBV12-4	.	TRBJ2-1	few	CASSLCHKNEQFF	TGTGCCAGCAGTTTATGTCACAAAAATGAGCAGTTCTTC
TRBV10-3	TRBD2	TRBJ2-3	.	CAISDVQGGTDTQYF	TGTGCCATCAGTGACGTCCAGGGAGGGACAGATACGCAGTATTTT
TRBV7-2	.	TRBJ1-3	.	CASSFDSSGNTIYF	TGTGCCAGCAGCTTCGATAGCTCTGGAAACACCATATATTTT
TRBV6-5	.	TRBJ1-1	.	CASSTGSLGTEAFF	TGTGCCAGCAGTACGGGGTCCCTTGGCACTGAAGCTTTCTTT
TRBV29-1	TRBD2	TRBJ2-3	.	CSAGTSGIADTQYF	TGCAGCGCCGGGACTAGCGGGATCGCAGATACGCAGTATTTT
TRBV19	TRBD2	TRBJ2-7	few	CASSFRISLYGLAGVEEQYF	TGTGCCAGTAGTTTCAGGATAAGTCTTTATGGACTAGCGGGAGTGGAGGAGCAGTACTTC
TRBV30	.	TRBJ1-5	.	CAWSETRNQPQHF	TGTGCCTGGAGTGAGACACGAAATCAGCCCCAGCATTTT
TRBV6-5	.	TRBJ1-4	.	CASSLSGDEKLFF	TGTGCCAGCAGCCTCTCCGGTGATGAAAAACTGTTTTTT
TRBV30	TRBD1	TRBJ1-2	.	CAWRENPRDRKRNGYTF	TGTGCCTGGAGGGAAAATCCCCGGGACAGGAAGAGAAATGGCTACACCTTC
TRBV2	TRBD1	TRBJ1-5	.	CASRTGQGSNQPQHF	TGTGCCAGCAGGACGGGACAGGGGAGCAATCAGCCCCAGCATTTT
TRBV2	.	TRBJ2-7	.	CASRAGWDSYEQYF	TGTGCCAGCAGAGCAGGGTGGGATTCCTACGAGCAGTACTTC
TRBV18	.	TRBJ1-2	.	CASSTNREGYTF	TGTGCCAGCTCAACAAACCGGGAAGGCTACACCTTC
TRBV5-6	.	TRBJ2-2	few	CASTRGTNTGELFF	TGTGCCAGCACCCGGGGAACGAACACCGGGGAGCTGTTTTTT
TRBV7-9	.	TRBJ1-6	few	CASSLGLTGIRPLHF	TGTGCCAGCAGCTTAGGATTGACTGGCATTCGCCCCCTCCACTTT
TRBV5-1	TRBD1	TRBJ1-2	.	CASSLTPGGDHGYTF	TGCGCCAGCAGCTTAACTCCAGGGGGCGACCATGGCTACACCTTC
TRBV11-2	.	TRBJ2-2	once	CASSPIRENTGELFF	TGTGCCAGCAGCCCAATCAGGGAGAACACCGGGGAGCTGTTTTTT
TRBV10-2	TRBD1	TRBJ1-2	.	CASTGQGAGYTF	TGCGCCAGCACGGGCCAGGGGGCGGGCTACACCTTC
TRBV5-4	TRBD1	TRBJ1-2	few	CASTVPTGANYGYTF	TGTGCCAGCACCGTACCGACAGGGGCGAATTATGGCTACACCTTC
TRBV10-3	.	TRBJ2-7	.	CAIRGLADDHYEQYF	TGTGCCATCCGGGGGTTGGCAGACGATCACTACGAGCAGTACTTC
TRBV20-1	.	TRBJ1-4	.	CSASSGSAGGYEKLFF	TGCAGTGCTAGTAGTGGCAGCGCGGGGGGTTATGAAAAACTGTTTTTT
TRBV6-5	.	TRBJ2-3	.	CASTRGFGTDTQYF	TGTGCCAGCACTAGGGGGTTCGGCACAGATACGCAGTATTTT
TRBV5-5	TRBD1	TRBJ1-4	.	CASSWGTATNEKLFF	TGTGCCAGCAGCTGGGGGACAGCAACTAATGAAAAACTGTTTTTT
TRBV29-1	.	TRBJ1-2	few	CSVQGGSNYGYTF	TGCAGCGTCCAAGGGGGATCGAACTATGGCTACACCTTC
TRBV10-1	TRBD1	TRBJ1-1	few	CASSMGQGVSEAFF	TGCGCCAGCAGCATGGGACAGGGGGTCTCTGAAGCTTTCTTT
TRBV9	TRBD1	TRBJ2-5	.	CASSVRGGRGYQETQYF	TGTGCCAGCAGCGTAAGAGGGGGCAGGGGGTACCAGGAGACCCAGTACTTC
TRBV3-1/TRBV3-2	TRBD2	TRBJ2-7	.	CASNDGTKAHEQYF	TGTGCCAGCAACGACGGGACTAAGGCCCACGAGCAGTACTTC
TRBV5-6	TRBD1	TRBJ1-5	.	CASRRDRGDIGNQPQHF	TGTGCCAGCAGGCGGGACAGGGGGGATATAGGCAATCAGCCCCAGCATTTT
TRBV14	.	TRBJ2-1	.	CASSQRRRVVASSVHDEQFF	TGTGCCAGCAGCCAGCGGCGAAGGGTGGTGGCTAGCTCTGTTCATGATGAGCAGTTCTTC
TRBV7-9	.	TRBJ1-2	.	CASSTTASGYGYTF	TGTGCCAGCAGCACGACAGCGTCTGGGTATGGCTACACCTTC
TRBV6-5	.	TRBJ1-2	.	CASTPGQNYGYTF	TGTGCCAGCACCCCAGGACAGAACTATGGCTACACCTTC
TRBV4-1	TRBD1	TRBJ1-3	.	CASSQGGQGAGNTIYF	TGCGCCAGCAGCCAAGGGGGACAGGGTGCCGGAAACACCATATATTTT
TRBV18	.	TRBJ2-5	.	CASSPFGEETQYF	TGTGCCAGCTCACCCTTCGGTGAAGAGACCCAGTACTTC
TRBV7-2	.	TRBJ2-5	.	CASSLAVAGAQETQYF	TGTGCCAGCAGCTTAGCCGTTGCGGGGGCCCAAGAGACCCAGTACTTC
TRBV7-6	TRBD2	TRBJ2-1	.	CASSGRGARASYNEQFF	TGTGCCAGCAGCGGGAGGGGAGCCAGGGCGTCCTACAATGAGCAGTTCTTC
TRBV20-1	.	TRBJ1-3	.	CSASLVRGNTIYF	TGCAGTGCTAGTCTGGTCCGGGGAAACACCATATATTTT
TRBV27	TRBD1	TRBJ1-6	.	CASSFGTENSPLHF	TGTGCCAGCAGTTTTGGGACAGAAAATTCACCCCTCCACTTT
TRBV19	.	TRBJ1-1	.	CASSRGQIEAFF	TGTGCCAGTAGCCGAGGCCAGATTGAAGCTTTCTTT
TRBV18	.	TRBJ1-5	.	CASSPTRILQGGNQPQHF	TGTGCCAGCTCACCAACAAGAATACTACAGGGAGGCAATCAGCCCCAGCATTTT
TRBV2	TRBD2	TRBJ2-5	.	CASSEREGAWTQYF	TGTGCCAGCAGTGAACGGGAGGGAGCATGGACCCAGTACTTC
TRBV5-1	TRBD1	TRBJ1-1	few	CASSFTQGANTEAFF	TGCGCCAGCAGCTTTACACAGGGGGCGAACACTGAAGCTTTCTTT
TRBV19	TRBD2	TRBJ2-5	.	CASTFSGGGGETQYF	TGTGCCAGCACCTTCAGCGGGGGGGGCGGAGAGACCCAGTACTTC
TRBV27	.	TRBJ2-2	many	CASSFSGQLYTGELFF	TGTGCCAGCAGTTTCTCAGGACAGCTATACACCGGGGAGCTGTTTTTT
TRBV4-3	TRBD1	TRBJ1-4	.	CASSTRQGASEKLFF	TGCGCCAGCAGCACCCGACAGGGGGCTAGTGAAAAACTGTTTTTT